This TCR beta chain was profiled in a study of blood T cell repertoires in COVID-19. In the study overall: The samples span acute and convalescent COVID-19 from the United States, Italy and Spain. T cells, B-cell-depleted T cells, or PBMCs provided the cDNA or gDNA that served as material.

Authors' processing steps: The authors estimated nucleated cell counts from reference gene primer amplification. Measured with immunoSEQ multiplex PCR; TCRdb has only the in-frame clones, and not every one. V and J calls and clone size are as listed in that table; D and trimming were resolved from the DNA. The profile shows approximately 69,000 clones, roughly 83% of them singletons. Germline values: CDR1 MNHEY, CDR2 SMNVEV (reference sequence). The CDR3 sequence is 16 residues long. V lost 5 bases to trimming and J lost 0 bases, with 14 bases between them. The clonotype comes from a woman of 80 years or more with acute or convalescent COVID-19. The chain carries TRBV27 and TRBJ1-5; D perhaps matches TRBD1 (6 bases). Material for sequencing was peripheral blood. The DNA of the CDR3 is TGTGCCAGCAGTCCTAGTCAGACAGGTAGCAATCAGCCCCAGCATTTT. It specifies CASSPSQTGSNQPQHF.